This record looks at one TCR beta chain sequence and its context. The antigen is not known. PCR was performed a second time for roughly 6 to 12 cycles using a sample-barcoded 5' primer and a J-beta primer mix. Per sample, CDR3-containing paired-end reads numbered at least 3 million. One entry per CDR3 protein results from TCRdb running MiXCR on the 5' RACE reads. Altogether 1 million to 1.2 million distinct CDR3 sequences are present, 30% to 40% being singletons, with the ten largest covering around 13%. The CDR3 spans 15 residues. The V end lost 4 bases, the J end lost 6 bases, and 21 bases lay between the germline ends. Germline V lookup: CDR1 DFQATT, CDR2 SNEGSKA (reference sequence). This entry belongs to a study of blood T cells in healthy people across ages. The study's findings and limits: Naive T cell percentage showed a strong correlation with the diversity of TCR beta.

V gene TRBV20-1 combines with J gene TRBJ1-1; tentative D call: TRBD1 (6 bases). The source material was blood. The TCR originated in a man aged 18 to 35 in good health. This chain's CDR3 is CSATWGRGNHPEAFF. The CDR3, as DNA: TGCAGTGCTACTTGGGGAAGGGGGAATCACCCTGAAGCTTTCTTT.